This T cell receptor beta chain was sequenced during a study of OX40 agonist ivuxolimab in advanced cancers. Study as a whole: Patients received ivuxolimab, an agonistic anti-OX40 (CD134) antibody. One hepatocellular carcinoma and a couple of cutaneous melanoma patients partially responded. Study conclusions and caveats: Relative to CD4+ cells, CD8+ T cells on average had more expanded clones. Some patients who did not respond also had low normalized T-cell clonal expansion.

The repertoire was sequenced with immunoSEQ multiplex PCR; TCRdb's copy has only in-frame clones and lacks some. The profile shows approximately 68,000 clones, more than 75% of them singletons. Trimming took 8 bases from V and 3 from J, leaving 13 bases between them. Germline CDR1 reads MDHEN; CDR2 reads SYDVKM. The CDR3 is 13 amino acids. This clone showed up just a few times. The antigen is unknown. The rearrangement links TRBV28 to TRBJ1-1; maybe TRBD1 (6 bases). The TCR was taken from an adult with an advanced solid tumor such as melanoma, head and neck, liver or kidney cancer. The sequenced sample was CD4+ or CD8+ T cells sorted from blood, obtained in a trial of the OX40 agonist ivuxolimab. CDR3 amino acids: CASRWGQDTEAFF. The CDR3, as DNA: TGTGCCAGCCGTTGGGGGCAGGACACTGAAGCTTTCTTT.